This T cell receptor (beta chain) was found in a study of cytomegalovirus exposure and HLA in healthy donors. Study-level results: Sequencing had likely introduced a cluster of highly shared sequence variants as an artifact. Most subjects had HLA-A and HLA-B alleles reportedly predicted accurately by TCR beta sequences. With high specificity and sensitivity, the classifier reportedly diagnosed cytomegalovirus status. Follow-up analysis later connected one missense variant in DCLRE1C with trimming of TCR beta V- and J-genes.

Both 60 Vbeta primers and 13 Jbeta primers went into the PCR. TCRdb's copy holds only in-frame clones and misses some; the assay was immunoSEQ multiplex PCR. The data hold about 160,000 clones, with about 79% observed a single time. As to this clone: The antigen remains undetermined.

The clonotype comes from a man aged 45-65 years in good health and CMV-seropositive. Material: PBMCs.

The CDR3 nucleotides read TGTGCCAGCAGCTCAGGCGACAGGGCTCGAGGCTACACCTTC. The encoded protein is CASSSGDRARGYTF. V and J are TRBV7-2 and TRBJ1-2; 7 bases are shared with TRBD1. The CDR3 covers 14 residues. In germline, CDR1 is SGHTA, CDR2 FQGNSA. V was pared by 4 bases and J by 8 bases, with 10 bases of the junction left unmatched.